The text below deals with one TCR beta chain. The data were taken from a study of blood T cell repertoires in COVID-19. The CDR3 spans 13 residues. V lost 6 bases, J lost 3 bases, and 12 bases lay in between. Germline values: CDR1 KGHSH, CDR2 LQKENI. Original data processing: Nucleated cell counts were estimated from reference gene primer amplification. Produced via immunoSEQ multiplex PCR; TCRdb's table is partial and in-frame only. That table furnishes V, J and clone size, whereas the DNA furnished D and trimming. There are about 170,000 clones in the sample; around 87% occur only once, and just over 2.5% lies in the top ten.

The sequencing sample was made of peripheral blood. The chain links TRBV18 to TRBJ2-7; tentatively, D is TRBD2 (5 bases). The receptor's source is an elderly woman with COVID-19, enrolled during active disease. The CDR3 protein is CASSEGSDYEQYF. In nucleotides, the CDR3 is TGTGCCAGCTCCGAGGGTTCAGACTACGAGCAGTACTTC.